This TCR beta chain was captured in a study of cytomegalovirus exposure and HLA in healthy donors. Here immunoSEQ multiplex PCR was the method, and the copy in TCRdb shows in-frame clones only, minus some. This table holds 85,000 to 120,000 clones, around 96% found once. Concerning this clone: Its antigen is currently unknown.

Findings and caveats of the study: Most TCR sequences showed up rarely, but some public TCRs showed up in many donors.

The CDR3 runs 13 residues. Germline V gene lookup returns CDR1 MNHNY and CDR2 SVGAGI (reference sequence). V lost 0 bases and J 5 bases, leaving 7 bases between the germline ends. This sequence was found in a young woman in good health and CMV-seronegative. The chain is built from TRBV6-6 and TRBJ1-1; no definite D call. Source material: PBMCs. The CDR3 reads CASSYSPGTEAFF. The DNA for the CDR3 is TGTGCCAGCAGTTACTCGCCGGGGACTGAAGCTTTCTTT.